This T cell receptor (beta chain) was sequenced for a study of OX40 agonist ivuxolimab in advanced cancers. Concerning the study at large: Ivuxolimab was an agonistic, fully human IgG2 monoclonal antibody directed against OX40 (CD134), a costimulatory receptor. Intravenous ivuxolimab was administered to patients every 2 weeks at six dose levels: 0.01, 0.1, 0.3, 1.5, 3 and 10 mg/kg. Among the roughly 52 dose-escalation patients, about 19 had hepatocellular carcinoma, 15 or so melanoma, 9 renal cell carcinoma and 9 head and neck cancer. The dose-escalation cohort was about 83% male with a mean age of about 65 years, ranging from about 23 to 85. Patients were allowed to have had prior anti-PD-1, anti-PD-L1 or anti-CTLA-4 therapy, and approximately 37% of the dose-escalation patients had been treated with checkpoint inhibitors. Partial responses occurred in three dose-escalation patients: two with cutaneous melanoma and one with hepatocellular carcinoma. Peripheral TCRbeta sequencing was intended to test whether TCR sequence diversity was altered and clonal T-cell expansion was caused by ivuxolimab. The paper describes the monotherapy dose-escalation part (N ≈ 52 patients) of the phase I trial of ivuxolimab. Paper-wide results and their limitations: Clonal expansion of both CD4+ and CD8+ blood T cells was observed from baseline to week 6 at doses 0.1 to 3.0 mg/kg. Low levels of normalized T-cell clonal expansion were also seen in some patients who did not respond. On average, CD8+ T cells showed more expanded clones than CD4+ T cells after ivuxolimab. In the 0.1-3.0 mg/kg groups, partial responders were among the patients with the lowest normalized peripheral clonal expansion, particularly in CD8+ T cells. Antigen specificity was not determined for the clonally expanded peripheral T cells.

To sequence the TCRbeta CDR3 region, genomic DNA was isolated from the sorted cells. TCRbeta CDR3 regions were sequenced using the immunoSEQ Assay. TCRdb's version of the immuneACCESS table is confined to in-frame rearrangements and falls short of the full clone set. An unresolved V gene accounts for under half of the shortfall where checked; the remainder is of unknown origin. Here the sample has approximately 32,000 clones; nearly 90% occur a single time. Under 70% of the sample lies in the top ten. The trial excluded patients who had a history of autoimmune disease or were on systemic immunosuppression. Peripheral blood for TCR sequencing was collected from all dose cohorts at baseline, on cycle 4 day 1, and on cycle 7 day 1. The samples were taken from a phase I, first-in-human, multicenter, open-label dose-escalation trial of ivuxolimab. The trial enrolled adults with locally advanced or metastatic head and neck squamous cell, hepatocellular, melanoma or renal cell carcinoma. Before TCR sequencing, CD4+ and CD8+ T cells were separately sorted from peripheral blood.

At the junction V is shortened by 1 base and J by 4 bases, with 7 bases in between. In the germline V gene, CDR1 corresponds to MNHNS and CDR2 to SASEGT. Counted from cysteine to phenylalanine, this CDR3 has 13 amino acids. CDR3 DNA is the only sequence kept; it has 39 bases, read in frame from the first base. Points on this clone: No cognate antigen has been identified for it. No per-base quality is available; no much larger clone lies one base away.

Recombination joined TRBV6-1 with TRBJ1-2, with no confidently assigned D gene. This TCR came from an adult with an advanced solid tumor such as melanoma, head and neck, liver or kidney cancer. Sequencing used CD4+ or CD8+ T cells sorted from blood, obtained in a trial of the OX40 agonist ivuxolimab. The CDR3 loop reads CASSEGDFYGYTF. The nucleotides read TGTGCCAGCAGTGAAGGAGACTTCTATGGCTACACCTTC.